These 15 T cell receptor beta chains share one sample of origin, sequenced in a study of human T cells and chemical hapten exposure. Time point meaning: healthy volunteer bleed at 6 weeks. Extraction yielded total RNA from whole blood (unfractionated). TCRdb reprocessed the RACE reads via MiXCR and lists one record per CDR3 protein. The sample comprises about 45,000 distinct CDR3 sequences, 3% to 4.5% of which are singletons, and around 6% rests with the top ten. Sequencing was done on a sample of whole blood. The receptors stem from a human donor in good health. Some clones in this sample may be carry-over from other donors' samples.

This clonotype was observed at least ten times. This chain uses TRBV10-3 with TRBJ1-1; D unresolved. From germline, CDR1 is ENHRY and CDR2 SYGVKD. V dropped 7 bases and J dropped 5 bases, with 14 bases sitting between them. There are 13 residues in the CDR3. The CDR3 protein is CAITREGGTEAFF. Here the CDR3 DNA reads TGTGCCATCACCCGCGAGGGTGGGACTGAAGCTTTCTTT.

This clonotype was observed at least ten times. V gene TRBV7-2 combines with J gene TRBJ2-3; no firm D call. CDR1 SGHTA and CDR2 FQGNSA come from the germline V gene. With 1 base removed from V and 6 bases from J, the gap between germline ends came to 14 bases. This CDR3 region has 15 residues. The CDR3: CASSLVLGSYDTQYF. In DNA form, the CDR3 reads TGTGCCAGCAGCTTAGTTTTGGGTTCGTACGATACGCAGTATTTT.

V and J are TRBV9 and TRBJ2-7, with 7 positions matching TRBD2. Germline lookup yields CDR1 SGDLS and CDR2 YYNGEE. Trimming took 9 bases from V and 5 from J; bases not matched to a gene: 14. The CDR3 length is 14 residues. The CDR3 loop is CATPPRAGVNEQYF. CDR3 coding DNA: TGTGCCACCCCCCCCCGGGCGGGAGTTAACGAGCAGTACTTC.

The sample holds a few counts of this clonotype. V usage is TRBV29-1 and J usage is TRBJ2-3; D remains unclear. The length of the CDR3 is 13 residues. CDR1 is SQVTM and CDR2 is ANQGSEA in the germline V gene. The V end lost 3 bases, the J end lost 2 bases, and 9 bases lay between the germline ends. Here the CDR3 DNA reads TGCAGCGTTGATACGAGGTTCACAGATACGCAGTATTTT. This sequence encodes CSVDTRFTDTQYF.

This clonotype showed up many times. V is TRBV5-1 and J is TRBJ2-7, with 7 bases fitting TRBD2. Germline V CDR1 and CDR2: SGHRS, YFSETQ. This CDR3 has 15 amino acids. J lost 0 bases, V lost 0 bases, and 3 bases had no gene match. This CDR3 is CASSLAGTTSYEQYF. The CDR3 DNA is TGCGCCAGCAGCTTGGCGGGGACTACCTCCTACGAGCAGTACTTC.

This clonotype came up many times. V usage is TRBV6-1 and J usage is TRBJ1-5; D might be TRBD1 (5 bases). Trimming shortened V by 3 bases and J by 4 bases, and 10 bases separated the two germline ends. Germline V gives CDR1 MNHNS, CDR2 SASEGT. The CDR3 sequence is 14 residues long. The CDR3 DNA sequence: TGTGCCAGCAGTGAGGACGGGGGGAATCAGCCCCAGCATTTT. It translates to CASSEDGGNQPQHF.

This clonotype was counted ten times or more. The chain joins TRBV6-1 to TRBJ2-1; TRBD2 is a possible D gene (6 bases). Germline loops: CDR1 MNHNS, CDR2 SASEGT. V shed 3 bases and J shed 12 bases, with 15 bases lying between them. The CDR3 contains 13 residues. Here the CDR3 DNA reads TGTGCCAGCAGTGACGGACTAAGGGAGAGGCAGTTCTTC. Amino acid sequence: CASSDGLRERQFF.

The chain couples TRBV11-1 to TRBJ1-1; the match to TRBD1 covers 10 bases. The CDR3 covers 14 residues. The V segment lost 6 bases and the J segment 4 bases; nucleotides outside the gene matches: 5. Germline V gene data show CDR1 as SGHAT and CDR2 as FQDESV (reference sequence). CDR3 protein: CASRDRGVSTEAFF. CDR3 coding DNA: TGTGCCAGCAGGGACAGGGGGGTCAGCACTGAAGCTTTCTTT.

This clonotype has a count of ten or more. CDR3 residues: CASSLALWDRTTSGANVLTF. In DNA form, the CDR3 reads TGTGCCAGCAGTTTGGCGTTATGGGACCGAACCACCTCTGGGGCCAACGTCCTGACTTTC. The V call is TRBV28, the J call TRBJ2-6; TRBD1 or TRBD2 may be the D gene (5 bases each). CDR3 length: 20 amino acids. The germline V gene has CDR1 MDHEN and CDR2 SYDVKM. V gave up 3 bases and J gave up 0 bases, with 21 bases separating them.

This clonotype was counted many times. V usage is TRBV20-1 and J usage is TRBJ1-2; the match to TRBD1 covers 11 bases. CDR1 is DFQATT and CDR2 is SNEGSKA in the germline V gene (reference sequence). V shed 5 bases and J 8 bases; nucleotides not matched to a gene: 13. The CDR3 length is 15 residues. The CDR3 loop is CSAGVPGTGGKGYTF. The CDR3 nucleotides read TGCAGTGCTGGGGTCCCCGGGACAGGGGGAAAAGGCTACACCTTC.

This clonotype was detected many times. This chain links TRBV12-3 or TRBV12-4 with TRBJ2-6; maybe TRBD2 (5 bases). Trimming left V 8 bases short and J 4 bases short, with 12 bases between. The CDR3 is 14 amino acids. CDR3 nucleotide sequence: TGTGCCAGCCGTCTGGAGGACGGGGCCAACGTCCTGACTTTC. Residues: CASRLEDGANVLTF.

This clonotype has a count of ten or more. The gene calls are TRBV6-5 and TRBJ1-1, with D perhaps matching TRBD1 (6 bases). V dropped 6 bases and J dropped 4 bases, with 15 bases sitting between them. The germline V gene encodes CDR1 MNHEY and CDR2 SVGAGI. The CDR3 contains 14 residues. The CDR3 DNA follows: TGTGCCAGCAGCACCTACAGGGAGGGCACTGAAGCTTTCTTT. This sequence encodes CASSTYREGTEAFF.

Many counts were recorded for this clonotype. The rearrangement joins TRBV7-9 to TRBJ2-1; D is perhaps TRBD1 or TRBD2 (5 bases each). This CDR3 spans 15 amino acids. V was pared by 6 bases and J by 2 bases, with 14 bases between. Germline CDR1 reads SEHNR; CDR2 reads FQNEAQ (reference sequence). CDR3 nucleotide sequence: TGTGCCAGCAGTCTGGGGCAGGGACCCTACAATGAGCAGTTCTTC. This translates into CASSLGQGPYNEQFF.

This clonotype has at least ten counts. This chain joins TRBV12-5 and TRBJ2-7; possibly TRBD2 for D (6 bases). Between the trimmed V and J ends, which lost 9 bases and 0 bases, there was a span of 12 bases. The V gene's germline CDR1 is LGHNT and CDR2 FRNRAP. The CDR3 runs to 13 residues. The CDR3 sequence: CARAGSLSYEQYF. CDR3 coding DNA: TGTGCTAGGGCCGGGAGCCTCTCCTACGAGCAGTACTTC.

This rearrangement joins TRBV7-2 to TRBJ1-4; 7 bases line up with TRBD1. The CDR3 spans 15 residues. With 4 bases clipped from V and 8 bases from J, the junction kept 10 bases outside the gene matches. Germline lookup yields CDR1 SGHTA and CDR2 FQGNSA. The CDR3: CASSSIHPGGEKLFF. The CDR3 nucleotides read TGTGCCAGCAGCTCGATCCACCCAGGGGGGGAAAAACTGTTTTTT.